Below are 25 T cell receptor beta chains sequenced from a single sample in a study of blood T cell repertoires in COVID-19. The method was immunoSEQ multiplex PCR; TCRdb's version includes in-frame clones alone and lacks a portion of them. The sample carries about 270,000 clones, around 85% recorded once. The sample taken for sequencing was peripheral blood. The receptors shown here come from a human donor with COVID-19, enrolled during active disease. The donor label of this sample is uncertain.

This clone was seen a few times. This chain links TRBV10-3 with TRBJ1-3; D not resolved. There are 10 residues in the CDR3. V was shortened by 10 bases and J by 2 bases, with 3 bases between the two germline ends. Germline lookup yields CDR1 ENHRY and CDR2 SYGVKD. The DNA for the CDR3 is TGTGCCACGGCTGGAAACACCATATATTTT. Amino acid sequence: CATAGNTIYF.

The chain recombines TRBV9 with TRBJ1-6; D possibly corresponds to TRBD1 (6 bases). The V end was cut by 4 bases, the J end by 8 bases, with 16 bases between. Germline V lookup: CDR1 SGDLS, CDR2 YYNGEE. The CDR3 totals 15 residues. CDR3: CASSPTDSSYSPLHF. Written as DNA, the CDR3 is TGTGCCAGCAGCCCGACGGACAGTTCATATTCACCCCTCCACTTT.

The chain recombines TRBV19 with TRBJ2-7; 11 bases line up with TRBD1. Germline V lookup: CDR1 LNHDA, CDR2 SQIVND (reference sequence). J lost 1 base, V lost 4 bases, and 15 bases had no gene match. This CDR3 is 19 amino acids long. CDR3 bases: TGTGCCAGTAGTAAACTATCGGACAGGGGGCCCTATCCGTCCTACGAGCAGTACTTC. It yields the protein CASSKLSDRGPYPSYEQYF. Supplemented by reference TRBV19 and TRBJ2-7, the full variable domain reads DGGITQSPKYLFRKEGQNVTLSCEQNLNHDAMYWYRQDPGQGLRLIYYSQIVNDFQKGDIAEGYSVSREKKESFPLTVTSAQKNPTAFYLCASSKLSDRGPYPSYEQYFGPGTRLTVT.

This clone was detected a few times. The chain combines TRBV7-9 with TRBJ1-3; 10 bases are shared with TRBD1. The germline CDR1 and CDR2 sequences are SEHNR and FQNEAQ (reference sequence). The CDR3 loop spans 17 amino acids. V dropped 5 bases and J dropped 4; count of bases not matched to a gene: 11. The CDR3 nucleotides read TGTGCCAGCAGCATCGGACAGGGGGGAGAATTCGGAAACACCATATATTTT. Protein sequence: CASSIGQGGEFGNTIYF.

This chain uses TRBV18 with TRBJ2-1; no definite D call. V gave up 3 bases and J gave up 0 bases, with 15 bases separating them. This CDR3 comprises 17 residues. Per germline, CDR1 KGHSH and CDR2 LQKENI. CDR3 sequence reads: CASSPLEIRSSYNEQFF. For the CDR3, the DNA is TGTGCCAGCTCACCCCTTGAGATCCGAAGCTCCTACAATGAGCAGTTCTTC. Full variable domain (missing parts from reference TRBV18 and TRBJ2-1): NAGVMQNPRHLVRRRGQEARLRCSPMKGHSHVYWYRQLPEEGLKFMVYLQKENIIDESGMPKERFSAEFPKEGPSILRIQQVVRGDSAAYFCASSPLEIRSSYNEQFFGPGTRLTVL.

The chain recombines TRBV27 with TRBJ2-1, with 13 bases lining up with TRBD2. The germline gives CDR1 MNHEY, CDR2 SMNVEV (reference sequence). The V gene end was trimmed by 5 bases and the J gene end by 7 bases; junction bases not matched to a gene: 5. The CDR3 contains 15 residues. The CDR3 reads CASSRTSGSRNEQFF. For the CDR3, the DNA is TGTGCCAGCAGTCGGACTAGCGGGAGTAGGAATGAGCAGTTCTTC.

This chain uses TRBV5-1 with TRBJ1-1; the match to TRBD1 covers 8 bases. CDR3 length: 17 amino acids. V gave up 4 bases and J gave up 0 bases; unmatched junction bases: 11. CDR1 SGHRS and CDR2 YFSETQ come from the germline V gene. CDR3 DNA: TGCGCCAGCAGCGGAGGGGACAGGTACAGGTTGAACACTGAAGCTTTCTTT. This translates into CASSGGDRYRLNTEAFF. Full variable domain (missing parts from reference TRBV5-1 and TRBJ1-1): KAGVTQTPRYLIKTRGQQVTLSCSPISGHRSVSWYQQTPGQGLQFLFEYFSETQRNKGNFPGRFSGRQFSNSRSEMNVSTLELGDSALYLCASSGGDRYRLNTEAFFGQGTRLTVV.

The J gene is TRBJ2-7, the V gene TRBV27; tentatively, D is TRBD2 (5 bases). V was clipped by 5 bases and J by 3 bases, with 17 bases between them. Germline V gene data show CDR1 as MNHEY and CDR2 as SMNVEV (reference sequence). The CDR3 is 15 amino acids. The CDR3 loop reads CASSVYAGYSYEQYF. CDR3 DNA sequence: TGTGCCAGCAGTGTATATGCGGGTTATAGCTACGAGCAGTACTTC.

This clone was seen more than once but under ten times. This rearrangement joins TRBV13 to TRBJ2-5; TRBD1 aligns across 9 bases. Germline lookup yields CDR1 PRHDT and CDR2 FYEKMQ (reference sequence). This CDR3 has 17 residues. With 0 bases clipped from V and 4 bases from J, the junction kept 9 bases outside the gene matches. The CDR3 DNA follows: TGTGCCAGCAGCTTAGGGAGGGGACAGGGTACGGGAGAGACCCAGTACTTC. This translates into CASSLGRGQGTGETQYF. Complete variable domain (other parts from reference TRBV13 and TRBJ2-5): AAGVIQSPRHLIKEKRETATLKCYPIPRHDTVYWYQQGPGQDPQFLISFYEKMQSDKGSIPDRFSAQQFSDYHSELNMSSLELGDSALYFCASSLGRGQGTGETQYFGPGTRLLVL.

The CDR3 nucleotides read TGTGCCACCAGCAGCATTACCGGGGGGACTGAAGCTTTCTTT. As protein: CATSSITGGTEAFF. The chain is built from TRBV15 and TRBJ1-1, with a weak D call TRBD1 (5 bases). CDR3 length: 14 amino acids. Trimming pared 3 bases from V and 5 bases from J, leaving 13 bases between. Germline V CDR1 and CDR2: LNHNV, YYDKDF (reference sequence).

V usage is TRBV5-1 and J usage is TRBJ2-1, with TRBD2 identical over 8 bases. Trimming took 6 bases from V and 6 from J; bases not matched to a gene: 14. There are 16 residues in the CDR3. Germline assignment: CDR1 SGHRS and CDR2 YFSETQ. The CDR3 loop reads CASTVGAGGAPNEQFF. The CDR3, as DNA: TGCGCCAGCACAGTCGGCGCGGGAGGTGCCCCCAATGAGCAGTTCTTC. Full variable domain (remainder filled in from reference TRBV5-1 and TRBJ2-1): KAGVTQTPRYLIKTRGQQVTLSCSPISGHRSVSWYQQTPGQGLQFLFEYFSETQRNKGNFPGRFSGRQFSNSRSEMNVSTLELGDSALYLCASTVGAGGAPNEQFFGPGTRLTVL.

The V and J genes are TRBV27 and TRBJ2-7; 8 bases are shared with TRBD1. Germline CDR1 MNHEY, CDR2 SMNVEV (reference sequence). The ends lost 3 bases at V and 4 bases at J; junction bases unmatched: 5. The CDR3 totals 14 residues. CDR3 protein: CASSLGQAGYEQYF. The CDR3 DNA follows: TGTGCCAGCAGTTTGGGACAGGCGGGGTACGAGCAGTACTTC.

This chain links TRBV3-1 (or the pseudogene TRBV3-2) with TRBJ2-1; 9 bases match TRBD2. After removal of 8 bases from V and 0 bases from J, the junction contained 2 bases not matched to a gene. This CDR3 is 14 amino acids long. Germline V gene sequence: CDR1 LGHDT, CDR2 YNNKEL (reference sequence). In DNA, the CDR3 is TGTGCCAGCCAGACTAGCGGCTCCTACAATGAGCAGTTCTTC. Encoded protein: CASQTSGSYNEQFF.

The chain joins TRBV7-2 to TRBJ2-3; the match to TRBD2 covers 10 bases. There are 16 residues in the CDR3. Germline V lookup: CDR1 SGHTA, CDR2 FQGNSA. Trimming removed 5 bases from V and 2 bases from J; junction bases left unmatched: 7. CDR3 residues: CASSPPGLATTDTQYF. The CDR3 nucleotides read TGTGCCAGCAGCCCACCGGGACTAGCGACCACAGATACGCAGTATTTT.

CDR3 in amino acids: CASRLEGRVGTEAFF. The DNA for the CDR3 is TGTGCCAGCAGACTCGAGGGGAGGGTCGGTACTGAAGCTTTCTTT. The V and J genes are TRBV6-5 and TRBJ1-1; D is possibly TRBD1 (5 bases). The CDR3 runs 15 residues. Per the germline V gene, CDR1 is MNHEY and CDR2 is SVGAGI. V was clipped by 6 bases and J by 5 bases, with 19 bases between them.

The J gene is TRBJ2-3, the V gene TRBV4-3; 9 bases map to TRBD2. The ends lost 1 base at V and 2 bases at J; junction bases unmatched: 4. Germline CDR1 LGHNA, CDR2 YSLEER. This CDR3 contains 16 residues. In nucleotides, the CDR3 is TGCGCCAGCAGCCAAGGGACTAGCGATAACACAGATACGCAGTATTTT. Translation gives CASSQGTSDNTDTQYF.

The chain links TRBV2 to TRBJ1-4; the D is unclear. Per the germline V gene, CDR1 is SNHLY and CDR2 is FYNNEI. Trimming shortened V by 6 bases and J by 0 bases, and 14 bases separated the two germline ends. This CDR3 spans 16 amino acids. The CDR3 DNA sequence: TGTGCCAGCAGCCTCCTGAGGGCAACAACTAATGAAAAACTGTTTTTT. Its protein is CASSLLRATTNEKLFF. Filled out from reference TRBV2 and TRBJ1-4, the complete variable domain reads EPEVTQTPSHQVTQMGQEVILRCVPISNHLYFYWYRQILGQKVEFLVSFYNNEISEKSEIFDDQFSVERPDGSNFTLKIRSTKLEDSAMYFCASSLLRATTNEKLFFGSGTQLSVL.

V and J are TRBV28 and TRBJ1-2, with 7 bases lining up with TRBD1. This CDR3 is built from 14 residues. The V gene's germline CDR1 is MDHEN and CDR2 SYDVKM. Trimming cost V 4 bases and J 4 bases; bases outside gene matches: 6. The CDR3 region is CASSSSGGLYGYTF. The CDR3, as DNA: TGTGCCAGCAGTTCTTCAGGGGGACTCTATGGCTACACCTTC.

This chain connects TRBV7-9 to TRBJ1-2, with 7 bases identical to TRBD1. Per germline, CDR1 SEHNR and CDR2 FQNEAQ (reference sequence). CDR3 length equals 14 residues. V trimming: 1 base; J trimming: 3 bases; junction bases outside the gene matches: 2. The CDR3 spells CASSLGDSHYGYTF. CDR3 DNA sequence: TGTGCCAGCAGCTTAGGGGACAGCCACTATGGCTACACCTTC.

The CDR3 region has the DNA TGTGCCAGCAGCTTAGGGACAGTCTCTGGAAACACCATATATTTT. It codes for CASSLGTVSGNTIYF. This chain links TRBV11-2 with TRBJ1-3; TRBD1 is a possible D gene (6 bases). CDR1 and CDR2 (germline): SGHAT, FQNNGV. CDR3 size: 15 residues. Trimming left V 1 base short and J 0 bases short, with 7 bases between.

The gene calls are TRBV12-5 and TRBJ1-2, with 7 bases fitting TRBD1. The germline V gene encodes CDR1 LGHNT and CDR2 FRNRAP. The V segment lost 6 bases and the J segment 3 bases; nucleotides outside the gene matches: 4. The CDR3 spans 13 residues. The CDR3 region has the DNA TGTGCTAGTGGGGGGACAGTTTACTATGGCTACACCTTC. As protein: CASGGTVYYGYTF.

The V and J genes are TRBV19 and TRBJ2-2, with 7 bases aligning to TRBD2. The V segment lost 6 bases and the J segment 5 bases; nucleotides outside the gene matches: 6. The CDR3 covers 14 residues. CDR1 and CDR2 (germline): LNHDA, SQIVND (reference sequence). The CDR3 coding sequence is TGTGCCAGTAGATGGGCGGGAGAAACCGGGGAGCTGTTTTTT. Its translation is CASRWAGETGELFF.

This clone was detected a few times. The genes are TRBV30 and TRBJ1-4; D is perhaps TRBD1 (6 bases). The CDR3 is made up of 14 amino acids. V dropped 1 base and J dropped 5 bases, with 11 bases sitting between them. Germline V gene lookup returns CDR1 GTSNPN and CDR2 SVGIG (reference sequence). The CDR3, as DNA: TGTGCCTGGAGTGAACCAGGACAGAATGAAAAACTGTTTTTT. It translates to CAWSEPGQNEKLFF.

CDR3 sequence reads: CASRDRGGNEQFF. The CDR3 coding sequence is TGTGCCAGTAGGGACAGGGGGGGGAATGAGCAGTTCTTC. This chain uses TRBV19 with TRBJ2-1, with TRBD1 matching 10 bases. This CDR3 is built from 13 residues. The germline V gene encodes CDR1 LNHDA and CDR2 SQIVND (reference sequence). J gave up 7 bases and V 6 bases, and 3 bases lay outside the gene matches. The full variable domain, rest sourced from reference TRBV19 and TRBJ2-1, is DGGITQSPKYLFRKEGQNVTLSCEQNLNHDAMYWYRQDPGQGLRLIYYSQIVNDFQKGDIAEGYSVSREKKESFPLTVTSAQKNPTAFYLCASRDRGGNEQFFGPGTRLTVL.

The rearrangement uses TRBV6-5 and TRBJ1-2, with D maybe TRBD1 (5 bases). The CDR3 has 15 residues. V was cut by 2 bases and J by 2 bases, with 12 bases left in between. CDR1 is MNHEY, CDR2 SVGAGI, per germline. The CDR3 sequence is CASSYGPQENYGYTF. The CDR3 DNA is TGTGCCAGCAGTTACGGACCACAGGAGAACTATGGCTACACCTTC.